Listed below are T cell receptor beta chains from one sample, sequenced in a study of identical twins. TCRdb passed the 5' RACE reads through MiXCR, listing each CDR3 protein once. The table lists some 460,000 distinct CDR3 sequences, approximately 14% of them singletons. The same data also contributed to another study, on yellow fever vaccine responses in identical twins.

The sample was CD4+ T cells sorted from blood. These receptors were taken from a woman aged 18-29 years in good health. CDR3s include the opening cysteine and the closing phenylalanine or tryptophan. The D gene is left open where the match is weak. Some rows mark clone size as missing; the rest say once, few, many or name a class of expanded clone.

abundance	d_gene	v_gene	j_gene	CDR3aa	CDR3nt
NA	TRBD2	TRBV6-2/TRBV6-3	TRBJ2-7	CASSPPGLDYEQYF	TGTGCCAGCAGCCCTCCTGGACTAGACTACGAGCAGTACTTC
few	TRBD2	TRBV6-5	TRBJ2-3	CASSYGRLADTQYF	TGTGCCAGCAGTTACGGGCGACTAGCGGATACGCAGTATTTT
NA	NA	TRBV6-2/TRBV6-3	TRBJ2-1	CASQRDTRYEQFF	TGTGCCAGCCAGCGGGACACGAGGTATGAGCAGTTCTTC
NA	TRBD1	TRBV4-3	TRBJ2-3	CASSQDRLDTQYF	TGCGCCAGCAGCCAGGACAGGTTAGATACGCAGTATTTT
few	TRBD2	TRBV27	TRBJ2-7	CASSSPAVAGPNSYEQYF	TGTGCCAGCAGTTCCCCTGCGGTAGCGGGACCGAACTCCTACGAGCAGTACTTC
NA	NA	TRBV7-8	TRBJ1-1	CASSLFAGEAFF	TGTGCCAGCAGCTTATTTGCCGGGGAAGCTTTCTTT
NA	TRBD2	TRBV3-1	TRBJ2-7	CASSHIRGRDSYEQYF	TGTGCCAGCAGCCACATCCGCGGGAGGGATTCCTACGAGCAGTACTTC
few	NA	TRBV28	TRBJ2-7	CASGRLEQYF	TGTGCCAGCGGAAGGCTCGAGCAGTACTTC
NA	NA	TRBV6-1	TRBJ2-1	CASSGGLYNEQFF	TGTGCCAGCAGTGGGGGTTTGTACAATGAGCAGTTCTTC
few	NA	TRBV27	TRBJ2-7	CASSSPSRTLLEQYF	TGTGCCAGCAGTTCCCCAAGCAGGACCCTACTCGAGCAGTACTTC
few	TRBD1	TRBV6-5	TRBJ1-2	CASSYDPGQDGYTF	TGTGCCAGCAGTTACGACCCGGGACAGGATGGCTACACCTTC
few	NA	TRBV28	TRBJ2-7	CASSRYGGSYEQYF	TGTGCCAGCAGCCGCTATGGCGGGTCCTACGAGCAGTACTTC
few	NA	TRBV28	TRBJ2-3	CASRGSGKDTQYF	TGTGCCAGCAGGGGGAGTGGGAAGGATACGCAGTATTTT
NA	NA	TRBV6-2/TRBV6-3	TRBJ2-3	CASSYFVGDVADTQYF	TGTGCCAGCAGTTATTTTGTGGGAGACGTCGCAGATACGCAGTATTTT
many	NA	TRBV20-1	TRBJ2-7	CSASAGHLYEQYF	TGCAGTGCTAGTGCGGGACACCTCTACGAGCAGTACTTC
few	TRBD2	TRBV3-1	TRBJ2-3	CASSSKKRGGTTDTQYF	TGTGCCAGCAGCAGTAAAAAGCGGGGGGGTACCACAGATACGCAGTATTTT
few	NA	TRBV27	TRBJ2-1	CASSSPPMAGEIGKSSYNEQFF	TGTGCCAGCAGTTCGCCCCCCATGGCAGGAGAGATTGGTAAGAGCTCCTACAATGAGCAGTTCTTC